This T cell receptor (beta chain) came from a study of shared clonotypes between healthy human individuals. Here immunoSEQ multiplex PCR was the method, and the copy in TCRdb shows in-frame clones only, minus some. The data contain 2 million to 2.5 million clones, roughly 95% of them seen just once; the ten biggest clones take up roughly 0.13%. The study separated CD4+ cells into CD45RA+ naive and CD45RA-negative memory subsets. V lost 7 bases, J lost 7 bases, and 20 bases lay in between. The CDR3 has 15 residues. Germline CDR1 SNHLY, CDR2 FYNNEI. The sequence derives from a man in his late teens or twenties in good health. V usage is TRBV2 and J usage is TRBJ1-5, with a tentative D call TRBD1 (6 bases). The sequenced sample consisted of naive CD4+ T cells sorted from blood. As to subset: CD45RA+ positively selected. The CDR3, as DNA: TGTGCCAGCACGATCACAGGGCCTGCGATACAGCCCCAGCATTTT. Translated, it gives CASTITGPAIQPQHF. Supplemented by reference TRBV2 and TRBJ1-5, the full variable domain reads EPEVTQTPSHQVTQMGQEVILRCVPISNHLYFYWYRQILGQKVEFLVSFYNNEISEKSEIFDDQFSVERPDGSNFTLKIRSTKLEDSAMYFCASTITGPAIQPQHFGDGTRLSIL.